This is a list of T cell receptor beta chains from one sample in a study of T cells in localized non-small cell lung cancer. The table came from immunoSEQ multiplex PCR; TCRdb's copy has only in-frame clones and leaves some out. The sample shows about 19,000 clones, under 95% of them seen only once. The source material was peripheral blood, sampled before any cancer treatment. These receptors all come from a male donor older than 55 with stage I squamous cell lung carcinoma. Both conserved end residues are part of each CDR3. The order of the fields is D gene, V gene, clone size, J gene, CDR3 DNA, CDR3 protein. A D gene is named only where the DNA matches it firmly. The size field is filled for only some rows; it gives once, few, many or a size class.

D gene: .; V gene: TRBV5-8; clone size: .; J gene: TRBJ1-1; CDR3 DNA: TGTGCCAGCAGCTTGGCCGGGAGCTTAACTGAAGCTTTCTTT; CDR3 protein: CASSLAGSLTEAFF
D gene: TRBD1; V gene: TRBV14; clone size: .; J gene: TRBJ2-7; CDR3 DNA: TGTGCCAGCAGCCAAGCCGACAGGGCACCCGACTACGAGCAGTACTTC; CDR3 protein: CASSQADRAPDYEQYF
D gene: .; V gene: TRBV6-1; clone size: .; J gene: TRBJ2-3; CDR3 DNA: TGTGCCAGCAGTGAAGCCCCGCAAAGGGCAGGGGGGTGGAGTACACAGATAACGCAGTATTTT; CDR3 protein: CASSEAPQRAGGWSTQITQYF
D gene: TRBD2; V gene: TRBV29-1; clone size: .; J gene: TRBJ2-3; CDR3 DNA: TGCAGCGTTGATTCCGGGAGGGCCACTAATACGCAGTATTTT; CDR3 protein: CSVDSGRATNTQYF
D gene: TRBD1; V gene: TRBV28; clone size: .; J gene: TRBJ1-3; CDR3 DNA: TGTGCCAGCTTTACAGGGGGCGCTGGAAACACCATATATTTT; CDR3 protein: CASFTGGAGNTIYF
D gene: .; V gene: TRBV7-2; clone size: .; J gene: TRBJ1-3; CDR3 DNA: TGTGCCAGCAGCTTAGTCGACAGGAGAAGGGGAAACACCATATATTTT; CDR3 protein: CASSLVDRRRGNTIYF
D gene: .; V gene: TRBV18; clone size: .; J gene: TRBJ2-2; CDR3 DNA: TGTGCCAGCTCATCCGGGACCCGCGGCACCGGGGAGCTGTTTTTT; CDR3 protein: CASSSGTRGTGELFF
D gene: .; V gene: TRBV5-1; clone size: .; J gene: TRBJ1-4; CDR3 DNA: TGCGCCAGCAGCTTGATGGGGGCGGGCGAAAAACTGTTTTTT; CDR3 protein: CASSLMGAGEKLFF
D gene: TRBD2; V gene: TRBV18; clone size: once; J gene: TRBJ2-7; CDR3 DNA: TGTGCCAGCTCACCACCGGGACTAGGCTCCTACGAGCAGTACTTC; CDR3 protein: CASSPPGLGSYEQYF
D gene: .; V gene: TRBV4-3; clone size: once; J gene: TRBJ1-3; CDR3 DNA: TGCGCCAGTAGCCAAGATTGGGGCCCGCTGTCCCACTCTGGAAACACCATATATTTT; CDR3 protein: CASSQDWGPLSHSGNTIYF
D gene: TRBD1; V gene: TRBV28; clone size: .; J gene: TRBJ1-2; CDR3 DNA: TGTGCCAGCAGGACAGGGACTGGCTATGGCTACACCTTC; CDR3 protein: CASRTGTGYGYTF
D gene: .; V gene: TRBV9; clone size: .; J gene: TRBJ2-3; CDR3 DNA: TGTGCCAGCAGCGTAGAACCACTCACAGATACGCAGTATTTT; CDR3 protein: CASSVEPLTDTQYF
D gene: .; V gene: TRBV5-8; clone size: .; J gene: TRBJ2-7; CDR3 DNA: TGTGCCAGCAGCTTGGGTCCAGCCACCTACGAGCAGTACTTC; CDR3 protein: CASSLGPATYEQYF
D gene: .; V gene: TRBV5-1; clone size: .; J gene: TRBJ2-3; CDR3 DNA: TGCGCCAGCAGCGGACGGCAGGGCACAGATACGCAGTATTTT; CDR3 protein: CASSGRQGTDTQYF
D gene: .; V gene: TRBV7-2; clone size: .; J gene: TRBJ2-5; CDR3 DNA: TGTGCCAGCAGCTTAGGGCCCGAGGTAGAGACCCAGTACTTC; CDR3 protein: CASSLGPEVETQYF
D gene: .; V gene: TRBV10-3; clone size: .; J gene: TRBJ2-1; CDR3 DNA: TGTGCCATCAGTGAGTCCGGGAGAGATGAGCAGTTCTTC; CDR3 protein: CAISESGRDEQFF
D gene: TRBD1; V gene: TRBV12-5; clone size: .; J gene: TRBJ2-3; CDR3 DNA: TGTGCTAGTGGCCCCGGGACAGGGGAGGGAGATACGCAGTATTTT; CDR3 protein: CASGPGTGEGDTQYF
D gene: TRBD1; V gene: TRBV27; clone size: .; J gene: TRBJ1-1; CDR3 DNA: TGTGCCAGCAGTCCAGGGGGGGGCAGGGCCACTGAAGCTTTCTTT; CDR3 protein: CASSPGGGRATEAFF
D gene: .; V gene: TRBV30; clone size: .; J gene: TRBJ1-5; CDR3 DNA: TGTGCCTGGAGTGTGGCAGGGTCTCAGCCCCAGCATTTT; CDR3 protein: CAWSVAGSQPQHF
D gene: TRBD1; V gene: TRBV5-6; clone size: .; J gene: TRBJ1-1; CDR3 DNA: TGTGCCAGCAGCTTGACAGGGGGCACTGAAGCTTTCTTT; CDR3 protein: CASSLTGGTEAFF
D gene: .; V gene: TRBV2; clone size: .; J gene: TRBJ1-2; CDR3 DNA: TGTGCCAGCAGTGAATCCGCCAGGGCGAACTATGGCTACACCTTC; CDR3 protein: CASSESARANYGYTF
D gene: .; V gene: TRBV7-9; clone size: .; J gene: TRBJ2-1; CDR3 DNA: TGTGCCAGCAGCACTTCGGCTGAGCAGTTCTTC; CDR3 protein: CASSTSAEQFF
D gene: .; V gene: TRBV5-4; clone size: .; J gene: TRBJ2-1; CDR3 DNA: TGTGCCAGCAGCCCCCCGGACTCCTACAATGAGCAGTTCTTC; CDR3 protein: CASSPPDSYNEQFF
D gene: TRBD2; V gene: TRBV7-9; clone size: .; J gene: TRBJ2-7; CDR3 DNA: TGTGCCAGCAGCTTAGCAGGGACTAGTCTCTACGAGCAGTACTTC; CDR3 protein: CASSLAGTSLYEQYF